This TCR beta chain was found in a study of blood T cell repertoires in COVID-19. Trimming removed 4 bases from V and 0 bases from J, with 12 bases in between. Germline lookup yields CDR1 SGHKS and CDR2 YYEKEE (reference sequence). The CDR3 length is 15 residues. Study processing details: Counts of nucleated cells, estimated from reference gene primer amplification, were obtained. Assay used: immunoSEQ multiplex PCR; TCRdb lists only in-frame clones, some missing. The V and J calls and clone size were taken over from that table, and D and trimming were inferred from the DNA. Of 150,000 to 200,000 clones listed, 87% are singletons.

The origin of this receptor is a woman in her 70s with COVID-19, enrolled during active disease. The rearrangement joins TRBV5-5 to TRBJ2-3, with a possible D match to TRBD2 (6 bases). The sequenced sample was peripheral blood. CDR3 coding DNA: TGTGCCAGCAGCCCCCCAAGCGGGAGCACAGATACGCAGTATTTT. Its protein product is CASSPPSGSTDTQYF.